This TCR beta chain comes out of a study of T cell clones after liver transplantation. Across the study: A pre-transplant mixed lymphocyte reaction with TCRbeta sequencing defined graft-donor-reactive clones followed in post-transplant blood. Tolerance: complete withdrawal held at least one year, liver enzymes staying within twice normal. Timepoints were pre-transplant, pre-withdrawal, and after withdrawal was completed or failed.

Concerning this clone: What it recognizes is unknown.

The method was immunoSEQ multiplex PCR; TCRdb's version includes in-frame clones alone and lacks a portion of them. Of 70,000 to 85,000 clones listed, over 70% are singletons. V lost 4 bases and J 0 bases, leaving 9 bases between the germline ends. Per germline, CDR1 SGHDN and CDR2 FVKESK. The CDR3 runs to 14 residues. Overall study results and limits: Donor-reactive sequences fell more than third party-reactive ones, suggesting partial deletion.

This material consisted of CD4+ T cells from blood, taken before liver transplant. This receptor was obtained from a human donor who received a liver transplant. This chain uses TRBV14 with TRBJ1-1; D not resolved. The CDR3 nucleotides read TGTGCCAGCAGCCTCGCCGGTATGAACACTGAAGCTTTCTTT. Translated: CASSLAGMNTEAFF.